The 5 T cell receptor beta chains in this list originate from one sample, sequenced in a study of blood T cell repertoires in COVID-19. The data were produced by immunoSEQ multiplex PCR, yet TCRdb's version contains in-frame clones alone and is incomplete. The data contain around 210,000 clones, around nine tenths of them seen just once; the ten biggest clones take up roughly a sixth. Sequencing was performed on peripheral blood. The receptor set was obtained from a middle-aged man with COVID-19, enrolled during active disease.

The rearrangement joins TRBV7-9 to TRBJ1-1, with D possibly TRBD1 on 6 matching bases. CDR3 length: 15 residues. V was shortened by 5 bases and J by 5 bases, with 18 bases between the two germline ends. Germline values: CDR1 SEHNR, CDR2 FQNEAQ (reference sequence). Written as DNA, the CDR3 is TGTGCCAGCAGCCATTCCCAGGGGCCGGGGACTGAAGCTTTCTTT. Amino acids: CASSHSQGPGTEAFF.

The genes are TRBV28 and TRBJ2-5; 8 bases are a match to TRBD1. V shed 6 bases and J 1 base; nucleotides not matched to a gene: 16. The length of the CDR3 is 18 residues. Germline-derived CDR1 and CDR2 are MDHEN and SYDVKM. DNA for the CDR3: TGTGCCAGCAGGCGCACATCCCCGGGACAGGCCTTCCAAGAGACCCAGTACTTC. This codes for CASRRTSPGQAFQETQYF.

This clone was detected only once. The chain uses TRBV7-8 and TRBJ1-6; 10 bases align to TRBD1. The CDR3 extends over 16 amino acids. The V and J ends lost 2 bases and 5 bases, in that order; junction bases with no gene match: 3. From germline, CDR1 is SGHVS and CDR2 FQNEAQ. Here the CDR3 DNA reads TGTGCCAGCAGCTTATATGACAGGGGGCATAATTCACCCCTCCACTTT. Translation: CASSLYDRGHNSPLHF. The full variable domain, with the rest looked up from reference TRBV7-8 and TRBJ1-6, is GAGVSQSPRYKVAKRGQDVALRCDPISGHVSLFWYQQALGQGPEFLTYFQNEAQLDKSGLPSDRFFAERPEGSVSTLKIQRTQQEDSAVYLCASSLYDRGHNSPLHFGNGTRLTVT.

The chain uses TRBV30 and TRBJ1-5; 8 bases are a match to TRBD1. V was pared by 6 bases and J by 2 bases, with 3 bases of the junction left unmatched. This CDR3 is built from 13 residues. CDR1 and CDR2 from the germline V gene are GTSNPN and SVGIG (reference sequence). This CDR3 is CACDRGGNQPQHF. CDR3 nucleotide sequence: TGTGCCTGCGACAGGGGAGGCAATCAGCCCCAGCATTTT.

The chain couples TRBV3-1 (or the pseudogene TRBV3-2) to TRBJ2-1, with 9 bases lining up with TRBD2. Germline trimming cut 4 bases from V and 7 bases from J; bases unmatched to any gene: 14. The CDR3 is made up of 17 amino acids. Germline loops: CDR1 LGHDT, CDR2 YNNKEL (reference sequence). The CDR3 region is CASSLIIGLAGWNEQFF. Here the CDR3 DNA reads TGTGCCAGCAGCCTTATAATCGGGCTAGCGGGATGGAATGAGCAGTTCTTC.